The present TCR beta chain was sequenced within a study of blood T cell repertoires in COVID-19. Deletions cut 2 bases from V and 6 bases from J, with 11 bases between. CDR1 SGHRS and CDR2 YFSETQ come from the germline V gene. CDR3 length equals 13 residues. Cohort allocation depended upon clinical history that participants reported. The assay was immunoSEQ multiplex PCR, and TCRdb's table has in-frame clones only and misses some. The table shows around 300,000 clones, with roughly nine tenths occurring only once. This rearrangement joins TRBV5-1 to TRBJ1-1; D is undetermined. The material sequenced was PBMCs or T cells enriched from blood (not recorded which). The receptor comes from a woman aged 60-70 years who had recovered from COVID-19. The CDR3 nucleotides are TGCGCCAGCAGCTTTGCGGGAGGCGCTGAAGCTTTCTTT. This gives the protein CASSFAGGAEAFF.